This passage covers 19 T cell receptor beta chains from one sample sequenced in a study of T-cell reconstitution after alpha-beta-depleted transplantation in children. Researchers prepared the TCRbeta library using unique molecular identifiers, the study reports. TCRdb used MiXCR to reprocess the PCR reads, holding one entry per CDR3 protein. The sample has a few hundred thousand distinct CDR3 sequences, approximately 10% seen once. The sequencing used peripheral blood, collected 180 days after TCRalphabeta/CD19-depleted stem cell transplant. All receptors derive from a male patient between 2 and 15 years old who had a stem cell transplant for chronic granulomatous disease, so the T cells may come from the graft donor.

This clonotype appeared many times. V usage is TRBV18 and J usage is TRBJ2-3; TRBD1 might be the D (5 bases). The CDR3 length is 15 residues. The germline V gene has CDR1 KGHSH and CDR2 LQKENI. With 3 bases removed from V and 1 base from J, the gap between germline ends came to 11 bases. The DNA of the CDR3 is TGTGCCAGCTCACCCCTCGAGACAGGCACAGATACGCAGTATTTT. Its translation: CASSPLETGTDTQYF.

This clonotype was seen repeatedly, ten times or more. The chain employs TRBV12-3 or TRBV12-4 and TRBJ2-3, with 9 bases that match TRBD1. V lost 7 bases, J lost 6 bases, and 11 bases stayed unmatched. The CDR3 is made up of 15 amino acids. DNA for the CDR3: TGTGCCAGCATGATGACAGGGGGATTATTCGATACGCAGTATTTT. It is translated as CASMMTGGLFDTQYF.

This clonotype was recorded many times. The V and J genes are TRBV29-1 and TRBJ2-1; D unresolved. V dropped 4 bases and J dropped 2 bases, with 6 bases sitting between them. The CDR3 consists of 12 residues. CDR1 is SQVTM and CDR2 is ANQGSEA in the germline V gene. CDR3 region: CSVGTPYNEQFF. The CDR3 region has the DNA TGCAGCGTTGGCACTCCCTACAATGAGCAGTTCTTC.

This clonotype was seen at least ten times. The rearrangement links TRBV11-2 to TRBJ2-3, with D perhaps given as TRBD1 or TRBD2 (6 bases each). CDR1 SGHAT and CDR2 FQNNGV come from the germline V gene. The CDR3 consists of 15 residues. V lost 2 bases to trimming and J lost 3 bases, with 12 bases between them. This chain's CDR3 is CASSLTGTLTDTQYF. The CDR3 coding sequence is TGTGCCAGCAGCTTAACAGGGACTCTTACAGATACGCAGTATTTT. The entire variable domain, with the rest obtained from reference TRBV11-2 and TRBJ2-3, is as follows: EAGVAQSPRYKIIEKRQSVAFWCNPISGHATLYWYQQILGQGPKLLIQFQNNGVVDDSQLPKDRFSAERLKGVDSTLKIQPAKLEDSAVYLCASSLTGTLTDTQYFGPGTRLTVL.

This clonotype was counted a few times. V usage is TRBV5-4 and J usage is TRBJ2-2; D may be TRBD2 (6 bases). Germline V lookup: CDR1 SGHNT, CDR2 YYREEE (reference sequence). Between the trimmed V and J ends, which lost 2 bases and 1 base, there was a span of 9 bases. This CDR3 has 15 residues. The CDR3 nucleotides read TGTGCCAGCAGCTTCGGGGGAAAGAACACCGGGGAGCTGTTTTTT. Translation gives CASSFGGKNTGELFF. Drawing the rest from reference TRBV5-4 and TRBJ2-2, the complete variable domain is ETGVTQSPTHLIKTRGQQVTLRCSSQSGHNTVSWYQQALGQGPQFIFQYYREEENGRGNFPPRFSGLQFPNYSSELNVNALELDDSALYLCASSFGGKNTGELFFGEGSRLTVL.

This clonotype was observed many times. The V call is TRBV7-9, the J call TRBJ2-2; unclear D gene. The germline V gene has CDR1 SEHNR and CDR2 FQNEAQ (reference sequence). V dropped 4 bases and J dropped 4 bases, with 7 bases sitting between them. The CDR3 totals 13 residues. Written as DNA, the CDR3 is TGTGCCAGCAGCTCGATCTCCACCGGGGAGCTGTTTTTT. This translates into CASSSISTGELFF.

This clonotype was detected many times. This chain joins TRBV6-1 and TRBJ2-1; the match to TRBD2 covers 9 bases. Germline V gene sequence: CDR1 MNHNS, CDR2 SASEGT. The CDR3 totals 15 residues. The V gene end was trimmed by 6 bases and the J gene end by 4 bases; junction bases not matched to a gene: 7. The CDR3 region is CASRDGTSRYNEQFF. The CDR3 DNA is TGTGCCAGCAGGGATGGGACTAGCCGGTACAATGAGCAGTTCTTC.

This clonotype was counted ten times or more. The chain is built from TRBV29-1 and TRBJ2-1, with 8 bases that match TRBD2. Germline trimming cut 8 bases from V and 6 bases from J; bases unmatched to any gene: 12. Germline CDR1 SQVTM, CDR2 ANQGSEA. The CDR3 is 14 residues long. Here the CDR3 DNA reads TGCAGCCCTTCCCGCGCGGGGGGCCCCAATGAGCAGTTCTTC. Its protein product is CSPSRAGGPNEQFF.

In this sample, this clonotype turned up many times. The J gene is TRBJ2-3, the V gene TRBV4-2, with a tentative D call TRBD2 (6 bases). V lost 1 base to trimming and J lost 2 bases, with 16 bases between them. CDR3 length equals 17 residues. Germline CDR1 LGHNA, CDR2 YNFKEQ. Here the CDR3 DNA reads TGTGCCAGCAGCCAAGTCGGTCTAGCGAAAGACACAGATACGCAGTATTTT. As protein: CASSQVGLAKDTDTQYF.

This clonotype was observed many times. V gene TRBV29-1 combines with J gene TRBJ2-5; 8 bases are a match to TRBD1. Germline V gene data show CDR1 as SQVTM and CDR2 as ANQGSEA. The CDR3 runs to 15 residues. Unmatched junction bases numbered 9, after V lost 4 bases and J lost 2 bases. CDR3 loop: CSVASGTGRQETQYF. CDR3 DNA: TGCAGCGTTGCTTCCGGGACAGGACGTCAAGAGACCCAGTACTTC.

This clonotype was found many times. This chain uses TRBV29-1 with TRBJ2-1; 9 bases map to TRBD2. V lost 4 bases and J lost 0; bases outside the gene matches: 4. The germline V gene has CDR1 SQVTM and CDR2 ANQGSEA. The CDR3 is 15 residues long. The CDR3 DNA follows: TGCAGCGTTGGGGGCGGGAGGGGCTCCTACAATGAGCAGTTCTTC. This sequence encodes CSVGGGRGSYNEQFF.

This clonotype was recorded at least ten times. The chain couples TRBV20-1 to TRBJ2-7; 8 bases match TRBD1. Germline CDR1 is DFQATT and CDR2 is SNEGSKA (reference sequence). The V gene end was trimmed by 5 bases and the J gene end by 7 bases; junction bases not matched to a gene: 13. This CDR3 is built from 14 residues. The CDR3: CSAEGMQGAEEQYF. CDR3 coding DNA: TGCAGTGCTGAAGGGATGCAGGGGGCTGAGGAGCAGTACTTC.

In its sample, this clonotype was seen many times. The CDR3 spells CSAREAGKVFSQPQHF. In DNA form, the CDR3 reads TGCAGTGCTAGAGAGGCAGGGAAGGTTTTCAGTCAGCCCCAGCATTTT. The chain couples TRBV20-1 to TRBJ1-5, with D possibly TRBD1 on 5 matching bases. Deletions cut 0 bases from V and 6 bases from J, with 18 bases between. Germline-derived CDR1 and CDR2 are DFQATT and SNEGSKA (reference sequence). The CDR3 is 16 amino acids.

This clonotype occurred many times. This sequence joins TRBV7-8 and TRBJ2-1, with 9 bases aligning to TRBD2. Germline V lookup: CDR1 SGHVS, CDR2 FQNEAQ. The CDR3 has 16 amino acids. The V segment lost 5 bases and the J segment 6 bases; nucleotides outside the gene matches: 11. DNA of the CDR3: TGTGCCAGCAGCCCCCACCGATTTAGCGGGAGCAATGAGCAGTTCTTC. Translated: CASSPHRFSGSNEQFF.

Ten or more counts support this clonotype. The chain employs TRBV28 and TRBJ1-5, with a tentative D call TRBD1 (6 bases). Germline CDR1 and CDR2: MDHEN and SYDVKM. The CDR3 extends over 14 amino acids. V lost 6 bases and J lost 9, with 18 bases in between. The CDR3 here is CASRGPGTPRPQHF. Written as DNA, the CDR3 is TGTGCCAGCAGAGGACCCGGGACACCTAGGCCCCAGCATTTT.

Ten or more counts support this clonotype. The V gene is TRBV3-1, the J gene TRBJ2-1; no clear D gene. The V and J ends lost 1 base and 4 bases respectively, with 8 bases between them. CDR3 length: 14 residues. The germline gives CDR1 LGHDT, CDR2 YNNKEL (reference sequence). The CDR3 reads CASSQGWVYNEQFF. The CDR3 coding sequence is TGTGCCAGCAGCCAAGGATGGGTGTACAATGAGCAGTTCTTC.

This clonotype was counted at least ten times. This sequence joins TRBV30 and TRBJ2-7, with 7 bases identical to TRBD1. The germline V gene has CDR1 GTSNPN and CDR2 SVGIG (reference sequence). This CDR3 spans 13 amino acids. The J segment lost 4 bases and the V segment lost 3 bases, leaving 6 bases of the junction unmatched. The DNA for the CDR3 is TGTGCCTGGAGCGAGGGGGCTGGTTACGAGCAGTACTTC. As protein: CAWSEGAGYEQYF.

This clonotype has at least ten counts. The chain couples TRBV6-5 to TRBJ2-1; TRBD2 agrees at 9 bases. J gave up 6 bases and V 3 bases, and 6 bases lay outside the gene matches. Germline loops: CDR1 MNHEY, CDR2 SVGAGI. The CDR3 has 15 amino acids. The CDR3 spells CASSYMRGGSNEQFF. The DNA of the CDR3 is TGTGCCAGCAGTTATATGCGGGGGGGAAGCAATGAGCAGTTCTTC.

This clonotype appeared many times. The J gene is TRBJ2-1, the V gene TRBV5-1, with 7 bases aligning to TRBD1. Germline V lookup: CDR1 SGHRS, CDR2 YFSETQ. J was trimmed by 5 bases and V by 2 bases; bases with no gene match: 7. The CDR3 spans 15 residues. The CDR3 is CASSFLGQANNEQFF. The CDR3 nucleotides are TGCGCCAGCAGCTTTCTCGGACAGGCGAACAATGAGCAGTTCTTC.